The next 26 T cell receptor beta chains were all read from a single sample in a study of shared clonotypes between healthy human individuals. Naivety among CD8 cells was defined by CD45RO negativity and positive CCR7 selection, thereby excluding terminally differentiated effector memory CD45RA+ cells. Measured with immunoSEQ multiplex PCR; TCRdb has only the in-frame clones, and not every one. The sample records about 680,000 clones, roughly nine tenths being singletons. Specimen: naive CD8+ T cells sorted from blood. These receptors all come from a man aged 25 to 45 in good health.

This chain joins TRBV19 and TRBJ2-5, with TRBD2 identical over 7 bases. Germline loops: CDR1 LNHDA, CDR2 SQIVND (reference sequence). Unmatched junction bases numbered 16, after V lost 3 bases and J lost 3 bases. The length of the CDR3 is 18 residues. This CDR3 reads CASSIQPQSASGKETQYF. The CDR3 coding sequence is TGTGCCAGTAGTATTCAGCCCCAGTCGGCTAGCGGAAAAGAGACCCAGTACTTC.

The chain couples TRBV28 to TRBJ1-2, with 8 bases lining up with TRBD1. The CDR3 covers 18 residues. Per the germline V gene, CDR1 is MDHEN and CDR2 is SYDVKM. V lost 1 base, J lost 0 bases, and 10 bases stayed unmatched. The CDR3 here is CASSLYPIVQGANYGYTF. The CDR3 DNA reads TGTGCCAGCAGTTTATACCCCATTGTACAGGGGGCTAACTATGGCTACACCTTC.

This clone was observed a handful of times. This CDR3 is CASSDRYTEAFF. CDR3 DNA: TGTGCCAGCAGTGATCGGTACACTGAAGCTTTCTTT. V is TRBV2 and J is TRBJ1-1; D call uncertain. V lost 3 bases to trimming and J lost 3 bases, with 5 bases between them. The CDR3 loop spans 12 amino acids. Germline CDR1 is SNHLY and CDR2 is FYNNEI. Full variable domain (remainder filled in from reference TRBV2 and TRBJ1-1): EPEVTQTPSHQVTQMGQEVILRCVPISNHLYFYWYRQILGQKVEFLVSFYNNEISEKSEIFDDQFSVERPDGSNFTLKIRSTKLEDSAMYFCASSDRYTEAFFGQGTRLTVV.

The chain carries TRBV14 and TRBJ2-5, with D perhaps assigned TRBD1 or TRBD2 (6 bases each). The CDR3 consists of 15 residues. Germline assignment: CDR1 SGHDN and CDR2 FVKESK. Trimming left V 1 base short and J 6 bases short, with 15 bases between. Written as DNA, the CDR3 is TGTGCCAGCAGCCAAGGATCGGGGGCGGCGAAGACCCAGTACTTC. This gives the protein CASSQGSGAAKTQYF.

This sequence joins TRBV10-3 and TRBJ2-7, with 8 bases fitting TRBD2. Germline V lookup: CDR1 ENHRY, CDR2 SYGVKD. The CDR3 length is 13 residues. J was trimmed by 1 base and V by 7 bases; bases with no gene match: 3. CDR3 coding DNA: TGTGCCATCATGGCGGGAGGTTCCTACGAGCAGTACTTC. It encodes CAIMAGGSYEQYF.

The V and J genes are TRBV15 and TRBJ2-5, with TRBD2 identical over 7 bases. The V segment lost 5 bases and the J segment 1 base; nucleotides outside the gene matches: 16. CDR1 is LNHNV, CDR2 YYDKDF, per germline (reference sequence). The length of the CDR3 is 18 residues. CDR3: CATSPIRGSGNLQETQYF. The DNA of the CDR3 is TGTGCCACCAGCCCCATCCGGGGAAGCGGGAATCTCCAAGAGACCCAGTACTTC. The full variable domain, its missing parts supplied by reference TRBV15 and TRBJ2-5, is DAMVIQNPRYQVTQFGKPVTLSCSQTLNHNVMYWYQQKSSQAPKLLFHYYDKDFNNEADTPDNFQSRRPNTSFCFLDIRSPGLGDTAMYLCATSPIRGSGNLQETQYFGPGTRLLVL.

Comments on this clone: The germline gene is not matched at one end of the junction; a read error may be the cause. V gene TRBV4-1 combines with J gene TRBJ2-1; 10 nucleotides agree with TRBD1. The CDR3 has 18 amino acids. CDR1 is MGHRA and CDR2 is YSYEKL in the germline V gene. This CDR3 reads CANSQVNLGTGVNYEQFF. CDR3 nucleotides: TGCGCCAACAGCCAAGTAAACCTCGGGACAGGGGTTAATTATGAGCAGTTCTTC.

This clone occurred a few times. This chain uses TRBV13 with TRBJ1-1, with 7 bases lining up with TRBD1. The CDR3 length is 13 residues. The germline V gene encodes CDR1 PRHDT and CDR2 FYEKMQ (reference sequence). The V and J ends lost 5 bases and 4 bases, in that order; junction bases with no gene match: 4. The CDR3 sequence: CASSPPGGTEAFF. CDR3 nucleotide sequence: TGTGCCAGCAGCCCCCCAGGGGGCACTGAAGCTTTCTTT.

The genes are TRBV5-4 and TRBJ1-1; D unresolved. Germline V gene lookup returns CDR1 SGHNT and CDR2 YYREEE (reference sequence). V was trimmed by 0 bases and J by 11 bases, leaving 14 bases between them. CDR3 length: 13 amino acids. The CDR3 nucleotides read TGTGCCAGCAGCTTGGGTGGTGCCCCCTACGCTTTCTTT. Translating it yields CASSLGGAPYAFF.

The chain couples TRBV11-2 to TRBJ2-3, with 9 bases identical to TRBD2. Germline-derived CDR1 and CDR2 are SGHAT and FQNNGV. V lost 1 base to trimming and J lost 6 bases; unmatched junction nucleotides: 8. The CDR3 loop spans 16 amino acids. In DNA form, the CDR3 reads TGTGCCAGCAGCTTAGGTGCGGGAGGGCCGAAGGATACGCAGTATTTT. This translates into CASSLGAGGPKDTQYF.

The chain links TRBV27 to TRBJ2-1; 7 bases match TRBD1. This CDR3 is 15 amino acids long. With 6 bases clipped from V and 4 bases from J, the junction kept 9 bases outside the gene matches. Germline CDR1 and CDR2: MNHEY and SMNVEV (reference sequence). CDR3 nucleotides: TGTGCCAGCAGCGCATTGCCGGGACAGTACAATGAGCAGTTCTTC. Translating gives CASSALPGQYNEQFF.

This clone was found once. The J gene is TRBJ2-3, the V gene TRBV5-4; the match to TRBD2 covers 9 bases. The length of the CDR3 is 15 residues. V shed 3 bases, J shed 0 bases, and the junction held 2 bases outside the gene matches. Germline assignment: CDR1 SGHNT and CDR2 YYREEE (reference sequence). For the CDR3, the DNA is TGTGCCAGCAGCTGGACTAGCGAGAGCACAGATACGCAGTATTTT. This sequence encodes CASSWTSESTDTQYF.

The chain is built from TRBV5-4 and TRBJ2-1, with D possibly matching TRBD2 (5 bases). V was pared by 2 bases and J by 9 bases, with 12 bases between. Germline CDR1 reads SGHNT; CDR2 reads YYREEE (reference sequence). This CDR3 contains 13 residues. This chain's CDR3 is CASSLGLGGEQFF. The CDR3 DNA reads as TGTGCCAGCAGCTTAGGACTTGGAGGTGAGCAGTTCTTC.

V and J are TRBV4-3 and TRBJ2-5; D unresolved. The V end lost 0 bases, the J end lost 2 bases, and 13 bases lay between the germline ends. Germline values: CDR1 LGHNA, CDR2 YSLEER. The CDR3 runs to 16 residues. As DNA, the CDR3 is TGCGCCAGCAGCCAAGATTTAGGTATGGGTCAAGAGACCCAGTACTTC. It encodes CASSQDLGMGQETQYF.

The chain uses TRBV6-1 and TRBJ2-1; the D gene is possibly TRBD1 (6 bases). Per the germline V gene, CDR1 is MNHNS and CDR2 is SASEGT. The CDR3 has 15 amino acids. The V gene lost 2 bases and the J gene lost 4 bases, with 12 bases spanning the gap. The CDR3 is CASSERDTPYNEQFF. CDR3 coding DNA: TGTGCCAGCAGTGAACGGGACACGCCATACAATGAGCAGTTCTTC.

This chain connects TRBV7-9 to TRBJ2-7, with D possibly TRBD1 on 6 matching bases. CDR1 and CDR2 from the germline V gene are SEHNR and FQNEAQ (reference sequence). The V end was cut by 1 base, the J end by 2 bases, with 9 bases between. This CDR3 has 14 residues. CDR3 in amino acids: CASSLEGDTYEQYF. The CDR3 DNA sequence: TGTGCCAGCAGCTTAGAGGGGGATACCTACGAGCAGTACTTC.

The table lists this clone with a count of one. The chain recombines TRBV7-8 with TRBJ1-2; a possible D gene is TRBD1 (5 bases). V lost 1 base and J lost 4, with 19 bases in between. Germline V gene data show CDR1 as SGHVS and CDR2 as FQNEAQ. The CDR3 covers 17 residues. CDR3 coding DNA: TGTGCCAGCAGCTTAGAAAGCAGGGCGGGACTAGCCTATGGCTACACCTTC. Its translation is CASSLESRAGLAYGYTF.

J is TRBJ2-7 and V is TRBV7-6, with 10 bases identical to TRBD2. The CDR3 has 15 residues. The V gene's germline CDR1 is SGHVS and CDR2 FNYEAQ. Trimming removed 5 bases from V and 4 bases from J; junction bases left unmatched: 8. In DNA, the CDR3 is TGTGCCAGCAGCCCAGTGGCTAGCGGGAGTTACGAGCAGTACTTC. Its protein is CASSPVASGSYEQYF.

The V and J genes are TRBV29-1 and TRBJ2-7; TRBD1 agrees at 8 bases. The CDR3 is 16 amino acids. Per the germline V gene, CDR1 is SQVTM and CDR2 is ANQGSEA. V shed 4 bases and J 1 base; nucleotides not matched to a gene: 12. The CDR3 here is CSVVQEKGQASYEQYF. The CDR3 DNA follows: TGCAGCGTTGTACAAGAGAAGGGACAGGCGTCCTACGAGCAGTACTTC.

CDR3 amino acids: CASSFRDRGYEQYF. CDR3 sequence (DNA): TGCGCCAGCAGCTTCCGGGACAGGGGGTACGAGCAGTACTTC. V usage is TRBV4-1 and J usage is TRBJ2-7, with TRBD1 matching 11 bases. The CDR3 length is 14 residues. The J segment lost 4 bases and the V segment lost 5 bases, leaving 4 bases of the junction unmatched. Per germline, CDR1 MGHRA and CDR2 YSYEKL.

This clone turned up a few times. This chain uses TRBV2 with TRBJ2-7; D is possibly TRBD1 (6 bases). The V end was cut by 2 bases, the J end by 2 bases, with 19 bases between. The CDR3 runs 17 residues. From germline, CDR1 is SNHLY and CDR2 FYNNEI. CDR3 DNA sequence: TGTGCCAGCAGTGAACCCAGCTGGGGACACCGAACCTACGAGCAGTACTTC. Amino acid sequence: CASSEPSWGHRTYEQYF.

This clone was recorded only once. The chain carries TRBV6-4 and TRBJ2-1; 8 nucleotides agree with TRBD2. Trimming took 4 bases from V and 7 from J; bases not matched to a gene: 21. The CDR3 is 19 amino acids. Germline V CDR1 and CDR2: MRHNA, SNTAGT. As DNA, the CDR3 is TGTGCCAGCAGTGCCTCAGGGTCCCTCCGGGAGGGCCTCCTAAATGAGCAGTTCTTC. Protein product: CASSASGSLREGLLNEQFF.

The chain carries TRBV28 and TRBJ2-3; 11 bases agree with TRBD2. Looked up from germline, CDR1 is MDHEN and CDR2 is SYDVKM. The CDR3 is 15 amino acids. Trimming removed 6 bases from V and 1 base from J; junction bases left unmatched: 3. The CDR3 DNA reads as TGTGCCAGCAGCTGGACTAGCGGGCGCACAGATACGCAGTATTTT. Protein sequence: CASSWTSGRTDTQYF.

This clone appeared once. This chain connects TRBV6-5 to TRBJ2-3, with 12 bases that match TRBD2. With 6 bases clipped from V and 5 bases from J, the junction kept 6 bases outside the gene matches. The CDR3 spans 15 residues. CDR1 MNHEY and CDR2 SVGAGI come from the germline V gene. The CDR3 sequence: CASRLAGGRVDTQYF. In DNA, the CDR3 is TGTGCCAGCAGACTAGCGGGAGGTCGCGTAGATACGCAGTATTTT.

J is TRBJ2-7 and V is TRBV5-8, with 10 bases identical to TRBD1. V lost 2 bases to trimming and J lost 5 bases; unmatched junction nucleotides: 4. This CDR3 is built from 14 residues. CDR1 and CDR2 (germline): SGHTS, YDEGEE. The CDR3: CASSLGQGVDEQYF. DNA of the CDR3: TGTGCCAGCAGCTTAGGACAGGGGGTCGACGAGCAGTACTTC. Together with reference TRBV5-8 and TRBJ2-7, the CDR3 gives the full variable domain: EAGVTQSPTHLIKTRGQQATLRCSPISGHTSVYWYQQALGLGLQFLLWYDEGEERNRGNFPPRFSGRQFPNYSSELNVNALELEDSALYLCASSLGQGVDEQYFGPGTRLTVT.

This chain uses TRBV14 with TRBJ2-1; tentatively, D is TRBD2 (6 bases). The CDR3 length is 18 residues. The germline V gene encodes CDR1 SGHDN and CDR2 FVKESK. V lost 5 bases and J lost 1, with 21 bases in between. The DNA for the CDR3 is TGTGCCAGCAGCACTCGTCGTAGCGGATTTAGGTCCTACAATGAGCAGTTCTTC. Amino acids: CASSTRRSGFRSYNEQFF.